This T cell receptor (beta chain) was sequenced for a study of shared clonotypes between healthy human individuals. The donors, all of them Caucasian adults, lived in Nashville, Tennessee. The method was immunoSEQ multiplex PCR; TCRdb's version includes in-frame clones alone and lacks a portion of them. The table includes fewer than 1.8 million clones, 98% to 99% detected once. Study-level points and caveats: As a rule, naive subsets had a larger estimated richness than memory subsets.

With respect to this clone: The antigen is unknown.

Germline CDR1 reads GTSNPN; CDR2 reads SVGIG (reference sequence). The CDR3 is 11 amino acids. Trimming took 4 bases from V and 8 from J, leaving 8 bases between them. Sample: naive CD4+ T cells sorted from blood. Noted subset: CD45RA+ positively selected. The chain is built from TRBV30 and TRBJ1-4; D remains unclear. The source of this sequence is a man aged 25 to 45 in good health. CDR3 DNA sequence: TGTGCCTGGAATAGGAGGGAAAAACTGTTTTTT. Translated: CAWNRREKLFF.